These T cell receptor beta chains were read from a single sample in a study of CD8+ T cells in alopecia areata. TCRdb keeps only in-frame clones here, not all; method: immunoSEQ multiplex PCR. The sample has some 100,000 clones, about 60% seen once. Source material: CD4+ T cells sorted from blood. These receptors were obtained from a human donor in good health. The CDR3 runs from the conserved cysteine through the conserved F or W. The order of the fields is J gene, clone size, D gene, V gene, CDR3 DNA, CDR3 protein. A D gene is named only where the DNA matches it firmly. Expanded clones are given a class, and other clones once, few, many or no size at all.

TRBJ2-5 few TRBD1 TRBV2 TGTGCCAGCAGCGCGACAGGGTGGAGGGAGACCCAGTACTTC CASSATGWRETQYF
TRBJ1-1 few - TRBV15 TGTGCCACCAGCAGAAGGGGGGGCACTGAAGCTTTCTTT CATSRRGGTEAFF
TRBJ1-1 - TRBD1 TRBV29-1 TGCAGCGTTACCAGGGGGATTTCTGAAGCTTTCTTT CSVTRGISEAFF
TRBJ2-5 - - TRBV7-9 TGTGCCAGCAGCTTAACAGAGACCCAGTACTTC CASSLTETQYF
TRBJ2-1 - - TRBV20-1 TGCAGTGCTACCGGGAATGAGCAGTTCTTC CSATGNEQFF
TRBJ1-5 - - TRBV19 TGTGCCAGTAGCGTCCAGGTGCACAATCAGCCCCAGCATTTT CASSVQVHNQPQHF
TRBJ1-2 - - TRBV30 TGTGCCTGGAGCCGCCCGGGGGGTGGCTACACCTTC CAWSRPGGGYTF
TRBJ1-2 - - TRBV5-6 TGTGCCAGCAGCCAACAGGGAAGTGGTGGCTACACCTTC CASSQQGSGGYTF
TRBJ2-3 - - TRBV25-1 TGTGCCAGCAGTGAGAGGAGGGCCTCGGATACGCAGTATTTT CASSERRASDTQYF
TRBJ1-1 - - TRBV29-1 TGCAGCGTTGCCAGCGGAGCTGAAGCTTTCTTT CSVASGAEAFF
TRBJ1-2 - - TRBV30 TGTGCCTGGAGTGTACGAGTGACACAGTATGGCTACACCTTC CAWSVRVTQYGYTF
TRBJ1-2 - TRBD1 TRBV5-4 TGTGCCAGCAGCTTGGAAACAGGGGCAAATGGCTACACCTTC CASSLETGANGYTF
TRBJ2-5 few - TRBV29-1 TGCAGCGTTGCAATGGACAGCCAAGAGACCCAGTACTTC CSVAMDSQETQYF
TRBJ1-6 few - TRBV7-9 TGTGCCAGCAGCTTAAACGGTGGAGCTAACAACTATTCACCCCTCCACTTT CASSLNGGANNYSPLHF
TRBJ2-5 - TRBD2 TRBV7-8 TGTGCCAGCAGCCAAGGACTAGCGGGGGGTACGGGGCAAGAGACCCAGTACTTC CASSQGLAGGTGQETQYF
TRBJ1-2 - TRBD1 TRBV27 TGTGCCAGCAGAGGACAGGGGGTTTCCTATGGCTACACCTTC CASRGQGVSYGYTF
TRBJ2-3 - - TRBV5-1 TGCGCCAGCAGCTCAGGGGGCACAGATACGCAGTATTTT CASSSGGTDTQYF
TRBJ1-4 few - TRBV18 TGTGCCAGCACCTTCACCGGGAATAATGAAAAACTGTTTTTT CASTFTGNNEKLFF
TRBJ1-2 - - TRBV4-1 TGCGCCAGCAGGGACCCGGGAGCCATCTATGGCTACACCTTC CASRDPGAIYGYTF
TRBJ2-1 - TRBD2 TRBV5-1 TGCGCCAGCAGCTTGGAGGGGCGGGGGGCTCACGATGAGCAGTTCTTC CASSLEGRGAHDEQFF
TRBJ2-2 once - TRBV27 TGTGCCAGCAGTTTCGGGGGAAACACCGGGGAGCTGTTTTTT CASSFGGNTGELFF
TRBJ2-7 few - TRBV11-2 TGTGCCAGCAGCTCCAGTCGGGTGACTTCATACGAGCAGTACTTC CASSSSRVTSYEQYF
TRBJ2-1 few - TRBV29-1 TGCAGCGCTGAAGGTAGCGGAAACACCTTCTTC CSAEGSGNTFF
TRBJ1-6 - TRBD1 TRBV6-6 TGTGCCCACCAGGGAGGGGGCACCCAAAATTCACCCCTCCACTTT CAHQGGGTQNSPLHF
TRBJ1-1 - - TRBV29-1 TGCAGCGTTGATGAGGAGATGAACACTGAAGCTTTCTTT CSVDEEMNTEAFF
TRBJ2-1 - TRBD2 TRBV30 TGTGCCTGGAGCCCGGGACTAGCGGGGAGGCCTGAGCAGTTCTTC CAWSPGLAGRPEQFF